Below, one TCR beta chain is given with its context. The antigen is undetermined. The data belong to a study of T cell responses to AZD1222 COVID-19 vaccine. Study-level findings and limits: Spike-specific TCR breadth and depth went up after people got two AZD1222 doses. Repertoires were obtained solely post-peak T cell response.

The table came from immunoSEQ multiplex PCR; TCRdb's copy has only in-frame clones and leaves some out. The table includes approximately 180,000 clones, about 92% detected once. Germline V CDR1 and CDR2: SGHAT, FQNNGV. The CDR3 is made up of 13 amino acids. After removal of 5 bases from V and 6 bases from J, the junction contained 5 bases not matched to a gene. This TCR was sampled from an adult who received the MenACWY meningococcal vaccine as a control. The chain couples TRBV11-2 to TRBJ2-7; 9 nucleotides line up with TRBD1. The input for sequencing was peripheral blood, taken 28 days after the second dose of the MenACWY control vaccine. CDR3 nucleotide sequence: TGTGCCAGCAGCCTGGGACAGGGAGGCGAGCAGTACTTC. It is translated as CASSLGQGGEQYF. The whole variable domain, remainder taken from reference TRBV11-2 and TRBJ2-7, is EAGVAQSPRYKIIEKRQSVAFWCNPISGHATLYWYQQILGQGPKLLIQFQNNGVVDDSQLPKDRFSAERLKGVDSTLKIQPAKLEDSAVYLCASSLGQGGEQYFGPGTRLTVT.